Sequencing of this T cell receptor beta chain was carried out in a study of prognosis after radiotherapy for stage I lung cancer. The study amplified the TCR beta CDR3 region from genomic DNA. This amplification was carried out by two rounds of multiplex PCR. Amplification during the initial PCR round employed primers specific to each TRBV and TRBJ gene. Via MiXCR, TCRdb re-called the multiplex PCR reads, giving one row per CDR3 protein. The repertoire holds 30,000 to 40,000 distinct CDR3 sequences, with about 32% as singletons. There are many counts of this clonotype. This CDR3 is 15 amino acids long. The germline CDR1 and CDR2 sequences are SNHLY and FYNNEI. Trimming stripped 6 bases from V and 0 bases from J, with 11 bases between.

The chain uses TRBV2 and TRBJ2-2; perhaps TRBD1 as D (5 bases). The specimen was PBMCs, collected before or after stereotactic body radiation therapy (not recorded which). The receptor comes from a donor over 45 with non-small cell lung cancer. The CDR3 DNA is TGTGCCAGCAGCGTTGACAGCACGAACACCGGGGAGCTGTTTTTT. This gives the protein CASSVDSTNTGELFF.